In this sample, the clone carrying this T cell receptor beta chain turned up a few times. The antigen remains undetermined. Deletions cut 8 bases from V and 2 bases from J, with 27 bases between. This CDR3 contains 18 residues. The germline V gene has CDR1 MNHEY and CDR2 SMNVEV (reference sequence). These data originate in a study of Graves' ophthalmopathy and Graves' hyperthyroidism. Study-level background: Researchers obtained peripheral blood at initial diagnosis, before any treatment had begun. General observations from the study: Clonotypes were expanded in thyroid at above 0.001 frequency, and most also appeared in blood.

RNA transcripts served as template for amplifying TCR beta CDR3 sequences. First-round RT-PCR employed HTBI primers, with a second-round multiplex PCR after it. TCRdb called the multiplex PCR reads again in MiXCR, with one record for every CDR3 protein. In the table there are almost 400,000 distinct CDR3 sequences, 18% of which are singletons. The TCR sequence derives from a young woman with Graves' ophthalmopathy. Sequencing was done on a sample of peripheral blood. The chain links TRBV27 to TRBJ1-2; possible D gene TRBD1, 6 bases. The CDR3 nucleotides are TGTGCCAGCGGCTCACGGACGGGGGGCCTTCGCGGGAACTATGGCTACACCTTC. Protein sequence: CASGSRTGGLRGNYGYTF.